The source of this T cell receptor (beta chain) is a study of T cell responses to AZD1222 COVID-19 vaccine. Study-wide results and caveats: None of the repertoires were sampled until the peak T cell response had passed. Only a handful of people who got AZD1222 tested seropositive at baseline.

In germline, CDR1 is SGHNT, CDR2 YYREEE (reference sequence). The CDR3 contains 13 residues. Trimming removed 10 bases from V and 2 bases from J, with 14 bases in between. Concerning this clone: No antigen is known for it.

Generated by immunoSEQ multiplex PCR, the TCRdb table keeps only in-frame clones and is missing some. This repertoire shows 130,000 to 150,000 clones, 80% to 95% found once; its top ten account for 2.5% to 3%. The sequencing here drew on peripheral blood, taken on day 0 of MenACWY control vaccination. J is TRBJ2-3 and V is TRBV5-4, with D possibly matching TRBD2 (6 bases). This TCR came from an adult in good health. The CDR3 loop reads CAGAGTFTDTQYF. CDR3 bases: TGTGCCGGCGCGGGGACCTTCACAGATACGCAGTATTTT.